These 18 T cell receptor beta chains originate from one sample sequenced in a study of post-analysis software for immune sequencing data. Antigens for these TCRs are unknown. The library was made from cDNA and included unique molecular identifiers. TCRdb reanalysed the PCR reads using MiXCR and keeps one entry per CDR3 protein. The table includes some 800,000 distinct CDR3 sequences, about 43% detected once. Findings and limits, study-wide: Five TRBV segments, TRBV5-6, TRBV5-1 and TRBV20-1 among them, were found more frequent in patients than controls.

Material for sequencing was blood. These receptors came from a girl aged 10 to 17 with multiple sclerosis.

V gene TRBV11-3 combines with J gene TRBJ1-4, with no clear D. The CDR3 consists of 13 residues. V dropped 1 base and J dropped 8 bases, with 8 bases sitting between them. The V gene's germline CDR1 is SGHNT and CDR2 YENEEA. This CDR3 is CASSLGLREKLFF. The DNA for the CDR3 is TGTGCCAGCAGCTTAGGGTTGCGGGAAAAACTGTTTTTT.

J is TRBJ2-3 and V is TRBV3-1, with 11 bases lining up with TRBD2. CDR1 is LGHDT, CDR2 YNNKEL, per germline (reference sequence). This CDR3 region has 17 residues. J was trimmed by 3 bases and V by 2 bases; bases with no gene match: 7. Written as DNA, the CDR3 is TGTGCCAGCAGCCAACTGTTGGTAGCGGGAGGGACAGATACGCAGTATTTT. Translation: CASSQLLVAGGTDTQYF.

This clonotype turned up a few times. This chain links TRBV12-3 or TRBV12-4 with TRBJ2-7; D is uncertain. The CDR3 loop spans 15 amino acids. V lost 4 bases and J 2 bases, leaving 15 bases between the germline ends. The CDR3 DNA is TGTGCCAGCAGTTCACCAACGAGACACCCCTACGAGCAGTACTTC. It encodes CASSSPTRHPYEQYF.

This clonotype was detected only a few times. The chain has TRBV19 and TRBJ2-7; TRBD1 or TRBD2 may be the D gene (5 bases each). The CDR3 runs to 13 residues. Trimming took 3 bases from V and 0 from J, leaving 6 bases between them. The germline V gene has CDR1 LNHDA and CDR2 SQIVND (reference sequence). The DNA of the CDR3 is TGTGCCAGTAGTATGGGGACCTCCTACGAGCAGTACTTC. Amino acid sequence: CASSMGTSYEQYF. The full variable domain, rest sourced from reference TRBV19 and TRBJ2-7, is DGGITQSPKYLFRKEGQNVTLSCEQNLNHDAMYWYRQDPGQGLRLIYYSQIVNDFQKGDIAEGYSVSREKKESFPLTVTSAQKNPTAFYLCASSMGTSYEQYFGPGTRLTVT.

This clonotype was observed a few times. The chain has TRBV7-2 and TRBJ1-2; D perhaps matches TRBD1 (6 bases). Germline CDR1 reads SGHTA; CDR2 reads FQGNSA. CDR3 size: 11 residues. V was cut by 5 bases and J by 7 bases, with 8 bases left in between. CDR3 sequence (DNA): TGTGCCAGCAGCCCACAGGGTGGCTACACCTTC. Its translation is CASSPQGGYTF.

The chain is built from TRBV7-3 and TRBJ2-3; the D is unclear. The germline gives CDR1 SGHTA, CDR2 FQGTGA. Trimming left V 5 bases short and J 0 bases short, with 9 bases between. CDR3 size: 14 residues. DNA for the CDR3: TGTGCCAGCAGCCGGTGGGGAAGCACAGATACGCAGTATTTT. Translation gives CASSRWGSTDTQYF.

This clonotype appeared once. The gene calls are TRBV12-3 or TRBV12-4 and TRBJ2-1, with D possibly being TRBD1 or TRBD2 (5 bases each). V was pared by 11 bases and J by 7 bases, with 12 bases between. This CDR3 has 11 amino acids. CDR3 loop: CAASWGNEQFF. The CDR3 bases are TGTGCCGCCTCTTGGGGGAATGAGCAGTTCTTC.

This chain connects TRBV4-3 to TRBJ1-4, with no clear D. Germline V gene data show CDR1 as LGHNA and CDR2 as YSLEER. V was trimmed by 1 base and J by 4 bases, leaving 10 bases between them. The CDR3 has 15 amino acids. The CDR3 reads CASSQAAASNEKLFF. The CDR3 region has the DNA TGCGCCAGCAGCCAAGCGGCAGCCAGTAATGAAAAACTGTTTTTT.

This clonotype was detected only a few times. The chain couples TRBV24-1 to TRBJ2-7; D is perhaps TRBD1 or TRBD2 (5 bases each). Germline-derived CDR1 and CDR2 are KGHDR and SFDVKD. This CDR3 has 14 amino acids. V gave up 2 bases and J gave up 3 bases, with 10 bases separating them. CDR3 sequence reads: CATSDSTGLYEQYF. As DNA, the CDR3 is TGTGCCACCAGTGATTCTACAGGACTCTACGAGCAGTACTTC.

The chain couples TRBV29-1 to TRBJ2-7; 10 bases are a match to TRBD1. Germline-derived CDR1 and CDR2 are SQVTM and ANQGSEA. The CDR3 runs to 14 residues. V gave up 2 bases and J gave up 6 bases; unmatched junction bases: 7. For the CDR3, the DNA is TGCAGCGTTGAACTCGCGGGACAGGGGATCGAGCAGTACTTC. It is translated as CSVELAGQGIEQYF.

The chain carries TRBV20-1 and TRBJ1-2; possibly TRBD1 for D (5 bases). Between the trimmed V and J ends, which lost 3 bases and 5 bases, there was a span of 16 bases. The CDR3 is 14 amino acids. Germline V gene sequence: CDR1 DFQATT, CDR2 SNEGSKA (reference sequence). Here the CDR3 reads CSASDRSGGYGYTF. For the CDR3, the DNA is TGCAGTGCTAGCGACCGGAGCGGGGGATATGGCTACACCTTC.

CDR3 DNA sequence: TGTGCCAGCAGTTTGGCGGGACAGGGCTTTTACTACGAGCAGTACTTC. Its protein is CASSLAGQGFYYEQYF. The gene calls are TRBV28 and TRBJ2-7, with TRBD1 identical over 9 bases. The ends lost 3 bases at V and 3 bases at J; junction bases unmatched: 9. The V gene's germline CDR1 is MDHEN and CDR2 SYDVKM. The CDR3 runs to 16 residues.

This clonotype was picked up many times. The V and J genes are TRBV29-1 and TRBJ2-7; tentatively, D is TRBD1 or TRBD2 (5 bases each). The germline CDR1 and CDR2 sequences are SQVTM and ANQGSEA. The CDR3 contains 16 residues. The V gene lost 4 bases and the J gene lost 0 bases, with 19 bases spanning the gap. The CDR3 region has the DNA TGCAGCGTTGTAATGTCGGGACGGGGAAGCTCCTACGAGCAGTACTTC. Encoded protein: CSVVMSGRGSSYEQYF.

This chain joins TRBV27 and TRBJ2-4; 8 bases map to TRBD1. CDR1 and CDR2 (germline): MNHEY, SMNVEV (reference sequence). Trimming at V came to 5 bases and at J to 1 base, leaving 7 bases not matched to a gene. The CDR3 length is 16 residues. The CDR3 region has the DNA TGTGCCAGCAGTCAGGGGGCAGTATTTGCCAAAAACATTCAGTACTTC. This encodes CASSQGAVFAKNIQYF.

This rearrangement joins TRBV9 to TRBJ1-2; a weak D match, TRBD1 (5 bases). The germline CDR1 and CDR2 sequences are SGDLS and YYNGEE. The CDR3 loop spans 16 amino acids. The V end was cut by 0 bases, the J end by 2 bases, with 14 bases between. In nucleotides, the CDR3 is TGTGCCAGCAGCGTAGAGGGGAGCCTAGGGAACTATGGCTACACCTTC. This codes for CASSVEGSLGNYGYTF.

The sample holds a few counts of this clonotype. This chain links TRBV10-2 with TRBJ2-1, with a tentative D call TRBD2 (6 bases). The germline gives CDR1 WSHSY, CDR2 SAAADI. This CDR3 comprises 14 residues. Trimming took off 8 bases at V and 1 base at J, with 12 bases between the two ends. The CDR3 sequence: CASARERSYNEQFF. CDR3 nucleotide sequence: TGCGCCAGCGCGCGGGAAAGGTCCTACAATGAGCAGTTCTTC.

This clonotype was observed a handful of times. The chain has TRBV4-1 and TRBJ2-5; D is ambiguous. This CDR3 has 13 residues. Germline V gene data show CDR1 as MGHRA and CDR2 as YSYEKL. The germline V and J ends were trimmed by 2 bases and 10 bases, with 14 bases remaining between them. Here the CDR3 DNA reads TGCGCCAGCAGCCAAACGGGCCTCTGGGTCCAGTACTTC. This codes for CASSQTGLWVQYF.

The CDR3 protein is CASSPPTGTSGRADWRDTQYF. The DNA of the CDR3 is TGTGCCAGCAGTCCGCCGACCGGGACTAGCGGGAGGGCCGACTGGAGGGATACGCAGTATTTT. V and J are TRBV28 and TRBJ2-3, with 16 positions matching TRBD2. This CDR3 comprises 21 residues. CDR1 is MDHEN, CDR2 SYDVKM, per germline. Losses at the gene ends were 5 bases for V and 6 bases for J; bases not matched to a gene: 20.